The subject of this entry is one T cell receptor beta chain. This clone has only one observation. Its antigen target is currently unknown. No base-level quality is on record; no much larger clone is a single base apart. The study profiled bulk TCR beta-chain repertoires in matched peripheral blood, tumor and adjacent normal breast tissue taken from some 15 patients with early-stage breast cancer. Before surgery, whole blood (roughly 4.5-10 mL) was collected into EDTA tubes and processed within 2 hours. Ficoll-Paque centrifugation in SepMate-50 tubes was used to isolate peripheral blood mononuclear cells. PBMCs were cryopreserved in aliquots of about 2 to 4 million cells in 90% FBS with approximately 10% DMSO and kept in liquid nitrogen. The Qiagen AllPrep DNA/RNA Mini kit was used for genomic DNA extraction. Two independent genomic DNA replicates were amplified for each sample, with around 0.5 ug used for blood and approximately 1.5 ug for tumor or normal breast. Following the manufacturer's instructions, the ImmunoSeq Intro kit was used to carry out TCRB sequencing on genomic DNA. Multiplex PCR was run for 30 to 35 cycles using proprietary primers and spike-in control sequences for absolute quantification. Single-end 150-bp reads were used to sequence an 87-bp fragment spanning the CDR3 and the flanking V and J genes. Seven samples, with two replicates for each sample, were multiplexed per lane of an Illumina MiSeq using version 3.0 chemistry. Under the source paper's analysis protocol: The vendor's proprietary pipeline handled the raw data processing, merging both replicates into a single result for each sample. Productive rearrangements sharing the V-gene family, CDR3 amino acid sequence and J-gene segment were defined as clonotypes. Clonality was computed as 1 minus the normalized Shannon entropy (Pielou evenness) of TCRB abundances. T cell density was estimated by dividing total templates by the number of input cells inferred from the DNA input amount. Recon, run with its default parameters, was used to estimate overall repertoire diversity and clonality. Tumor-enriched clonotypes were defined as having over 0.1% abundance in tumor and at least 32-fold higher abundance than in normal breast. TCRdb took over this immuneACCESS table, retaining in-frame rearrangements with V and J assigned. Such tables are incomplete; in checked studies, under half of the missing clones stem from an unresolved V gene, and the remainder is unexplained. The V and J calls and the clone size are those of that table, but D and trimming were determined from the DNA. This sample is represented by 25,000 to 35,000 clones; about 80% of them were singletons. About an eighth of the sample is held by the ten biggest clonotypes.

The sample belongs to a study of early stage breast cancer tumors (dated by TCRdb to 2016 to 2017). Looking at the study overall: Of the roughly 17 invasive breast tumors, about a dozen were found to be estrogen receptor-positive, progesterone receptor-positive and HER2-negative. About 65% of the 12 ER+/PR+/HER2- tumors were invasive ductal carcinomas, while the other four were invasive lobular carcinomas. The average read coverage per sample was around 10-fold. Across all samples, about 3,000,000 templates representing approximately 1.2 million unique clonotypes were detected. What the research found in general, with its limitations: Greater similarity was observed between blood and normal breast repertoires than between blood and tumor repertoires, and tumor was distinguished from normal in 14 of 16 patients when each tissue was compared with blood. Chain pairing and functional markers such as CD4, CD8 and FOXP3 were missed by bulk genomic DNA sequencing of unsorted cells. Enriched TCRB sequences shared across patients were mostly commonly generated sequences, unlikely to play an important role in the tumor microenvironment. Analysis by tumor subtype was prevented by the small cohort size. Roughly 2.7-fold higher T cell density and higher clonality were observed in tumors than in adjacent normal breast tissue.

Here V drops 2 bases and J drops 10 bases, and the junction holds 7 bases not matched to any gene. Measured from the cysteine to the phenylalanine, the CDR3 is 15 residues long. The CDR3 DNA has 45 bases and is translated from base 1. CDR1 and CDR2, per the germline V gene, are MNHEY and SVGAGI. The clonotype comes from a person aged 55 to 69 with breast cancer. Input material: blood. The chain links TRBV6-5 with TRBJ1-6, and 8 junction bases match TRBD1. The CDR3 has the sequence CASSYNGQGDSPLHF. The sequenced DNA is TGTGCCAGCAGTTACAACGGACAGGGAGACTCACCCCTCCACTTT.